A single T cell receptor (beta chain) is shown here with its context. There is no known antigen for this receptor. There are no base qualities to consult, and no much larger clone falls within one base. The data derive from a study of blood T cell repertoires in COVID-19 (dated by TCRdb to between 2020 and 2021). Describing the broader study: Samples covering the acute and convalescent phases of COVID-19 were provided by collaborators in the United States, Italy and Spain. The prospective study material was composed of cDNA or gDNA derived from T cells, B-cell-depleted T cells, or PBMCs. Subjects who had been exposed to COVID-19, were actively infected with it, or had recovered from it provided the deeply sampled blood TCRbeta repertoires that made up the dataset. A freely available public database, intended as a resource for researchers studying the immune response to SARS-CoV-2, is where the repertoires were released. The samples were drawn from the first 160 participants of the ongoing ImmuneRACE study and from 1,254 subjects provided by 6 global collaborators. The sample metadata nearly always contained a de-identified subject ID, COVID-19 status, age in years and sex. Where available, HLA class I and class II types were obtained from metadata supplied by the sample provider rather than from assay-based typing. The investigation overall reported the following: Clinical and demographic metadata were provided uncurated, with the amount varying by source and participant.

The germline V gene (reference sequence) supplies CDR1 MNHEY and CDR2 SMNVEV. Relative to germline, V is missing 2 bases and J is missing 0 bases, with 8 bases of the junction outside any gene match. Including cysteine and phenylalanine, the CDR3 has 17 amino acids. Solely the CDR3 DNA is kept, with 51 bases framed from the first base. Each collaborating institution followed its own protocols to collect whole blood in K2EDTA tubes. For TCRbeta analysis, collaborators shipped samples in one of three forms: frozen whole blood, isolated PBMCs, or DNA extracted from either of those sample types. TCRbeta CDR3 regions were amplified from genomic DNA using the immunoSEQ Assay, a bias-controlled multiplex PCR. On the study's bioinformatics: Nucleated cell counts per sample were estimated from amplification of reference gene primers within the assay. Sequence reads were collapsed and filtered to measure the absolute abundance of every unique TCRbeta CDR3 rearrangement. For each sample, productive Simpson clonality was calculated by taking the square root of Simpson's diversity index across productive rearrangements. TCRdb re-hosts the immuneACCESS table, in-frame sequences only. Its copies lack some clones; in the studies checked, an unresolved V gene accounts for under half of them, and the cause for the rest is not known. From that table come the V and J calls and clone size; the DNA was used to work out D and trimming. This sample is represented by more than 110,000 clones; 65% to 80% of them were singletons. Roughly 3.6% of the sample lies in the top ten.

The specimen was peripheral blood. The clonotype originates from a man aged 55 to 70 with acute or convalescent COVID-19. The chain couples TRBV27 to TRBJ2-3; TRBD1 matches 7 bases in the middle. The CDR3 region: CASSLLQTGPSTDTQYF. The sequenced DNA is TGTGCCAGCAGTTTACTACAGACAGGGCCGAGCACAGATACGCAGTATTTT.